One and the same sample provided the 11 T cell receptor beta chains below, sequenced in a study of T cell responses to AZD1222 COVID-19 vaccine. Method: immunoSEQ multiplex PCR; TCRdb's copy keeps in-frame clones and lacks some. Of 100,000 to 150,000 clones listed, less than 95% are singletons. Sample: peripheral blood, taken on day 0 of MenACWY control vaccination. The origin of the receptors is an adult in good health.

CDR3 region: CAISEWEKVGAFF. In DNA, the CDR3 is TGTGCCATCAGTGAGTGGGAAAAGGTTGGAGCTTTCTTT. The gene calls are TRBV10-3 and TRBJ1-1, with D uncertain. CDR3 size: 13 residues. The germline V and J ends were trimmed by 1 base and 10 bases, with 13 bases remaining between them. Germline CDR1 ENHRY, CDR2 SYGVKD.

The chain combines TRBV6-5 with TRBJ2-7; 7 bases agree with TRBD2. Germline V gene data show CDR1 as MNHEY and CDR2 as SVGAGI. V lost 11 bases to trimming and J lost 1 base; unmatched junction nucleotides: 14. This CDR3 comprises 15 residues. The CDR3 here is CASFSSVGGSYEQYF. As DNA, the CDR3 is TGTGCCTCTTTCTCTAGCGTGGGAGGGTCCTACGAGCAGTACTTC.

The chain links TRBV7-8 to TRBJ2-7; 7 bases align to TRBD1. CDR3 length equals 15 residues. The germline CDR1 and CDR2 sequences are SGHVS and FQNEAQ. V lost 5 bases, J lost 1 base, and 8 bases stayed unmatched. CDR3 nucleotide sequence: TGTGCCAGCAGCCAAGACAGGGATACGTCCTACGAGCAGTACGTC. The encoded protein is CASSQDRDTSYEQYV.

V is TRBV4-1 and J is TRBJ2-7; no clear D gene. The germline V and J ends were trimmed by 0 bases and 0 bases, with 9 bases remaining between them. Germline CDR1 MGHRA, CDR2 YSYEKL. The CDR3 length is 15 residues. Written as DNA, the CDR3 is TGCGCCAGCAGCCAAGAATGGGGTTCCTCCTACGAGCAGTACTTC. It specifies CASSQEWGSSYEQYF.

The chain has TRBV2 and TRBJ2-3, with 7 bases lining up with TRBD1. V was pared by 6 bases and J by 7 bases, with 4 bases of the junction left unmatched. The CDR3 is made up of 12 amino acids. Germline V gene sequence: CDR1 SNHLY, CDR2 FYNNEI. DNA of the CDR3: TGTGCCAGCAGGATGGGACAGTATACGCAGTATTTT. Amino acids: CASRMGQYTQYF.

CDR3 bases: TGTGCCAGCAGTTTAGTTGGGACATTAAAGGCCGGGGAGCTGTTTTTT. It is translated as CASSLVGTLKAGELFF. The chain recombines TRBV27 with TRBJ2-2; a weak D match, TRBD1 (6 bases). This CDR3 is built from 16 residues. The V and J ends lost 2 bases and 6 bases respectively, with 16 bases between them. The germline V gene has CDR1 MNHEY and CDR2 SMNVEV (reference sequence).

This clone was detected only a few times. The chain couples TRBV7-8 to TRBJ1-6; 11 bases match TRBD1. Germline V CDR1 and CDR2: SGHVS, FQNEAQ. The CDR3 is 16 amino acids. Trimming removed 0 bases from V and 6 bases from J; junction bases left unmatched: 1. DNA of the CDR3: TGTGCCAGCAGCTTAGCGGGGACAGGGGGTAATTCACCCCTCCACTTT. Translation: CASSLAGTGGNSPLHF.

The gene calls are TRBV9 and TRBJ1-5; the match to TRBD1 covers 10 bases. With 4 bases clipped from V and 6 bases from J, the junction kept 4 bases outside the gene matches. This CDR3 spans 14 amino acids. Germline CDR1 and CDR2: SGDLS and YYNGEE. The CDR3 bases are TGTGCCAGCAGCCCGCGGACAGGGGGTCAGCCCCAGCATTTT. This encodes CASSPRTGGQPQHF.

The chain uses TRBV3-1 (or the pseudogene TRBV3-2) and TRBJ2-5, with 10 bases aligning to TRBD2. This CDR3 region has 14 residues. V lost 6 bases, J lost 7 bases, and 8 bases stayed unmatched. Germline-derived CDR1 and CDR2 are LGHDT and YNNKEL (reference sequence). CDR3: CASRQLAGPWTQYF. CDR3 sequence (DNA): TGTGCCAGCAGACAACTAGCGGGGCCGTGGACCCAGTACTTC.

The V call is TRBV6-2 or TRBV6-3, the J call TRBJ1-5, with no clear D. This CDR3 is 14 amino acids long. Germline CDR1 and CDR2: MNHEY and SVGEGT. Trimming took off 4 bases at V and 3 bases at J, with 10 bases between the two ends. The DNA for the CDR3 is TGTGCCAGCAGTTTTTCGGGGTACAATCAGCCCCAGCATTTT. Residues: CASSFSGYNQPQHF.

CDR3 residues: CSVEGGWGGDEQYF. CDR3 DNA sequence: TGCAGCGTTGAAGGGGGCTGGGGCGGCGACGAGCAGTACTTC. The chain joins TRBV29-1 to TRBJ2-7; perhaps TRBD1 as D (5 bases). CDR1 is SQVTM and CDR2 is ANQGSEA in the germline V gene. This CDR3 is 14 amino acids long. The V end was cut by 1 base, the J end by 5 bases, with 15 bases between.